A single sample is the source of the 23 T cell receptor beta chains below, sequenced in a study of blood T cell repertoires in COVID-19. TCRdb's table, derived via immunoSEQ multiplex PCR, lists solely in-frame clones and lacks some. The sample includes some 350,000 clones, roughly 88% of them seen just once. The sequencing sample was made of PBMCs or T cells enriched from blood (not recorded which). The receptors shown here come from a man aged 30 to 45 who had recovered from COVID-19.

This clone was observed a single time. In DNA form, the CDR3 reads TGTGCCAGCAGCCAAGGGGACAGGGAGTATGGCTACACCTTC. It is translated as CASSQGDREYGYTF. The V and J genes are TRBV3-1 (or the pseudogene TRBV3-2) and TRBJ1-2; 9 bases line up with TRBD1. V lost 1 base, J lost 5 bases, and 2 bases stayed unmatched. Per the germline V gene, CDR1 is LGHDT and CDR2 is YNNKEL (reference sequence). The CDR3 sequence is 14 residues long.

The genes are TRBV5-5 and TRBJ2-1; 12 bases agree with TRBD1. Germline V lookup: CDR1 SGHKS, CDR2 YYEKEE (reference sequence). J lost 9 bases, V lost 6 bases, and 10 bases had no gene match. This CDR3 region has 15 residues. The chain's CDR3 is CASIQMGQGAGEQFF. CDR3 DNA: TGTGCCAGCATCCAAATGGGACAGGGGGCAGGTGAGCAGTTCTTC.

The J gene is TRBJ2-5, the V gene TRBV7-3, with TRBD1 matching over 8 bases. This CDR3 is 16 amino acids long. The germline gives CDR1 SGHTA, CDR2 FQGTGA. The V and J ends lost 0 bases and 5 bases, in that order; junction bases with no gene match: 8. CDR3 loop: CASSLTGSGGWETQYF. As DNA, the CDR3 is TGTGCCAGCAGCTTAACAGGTTCAGGGGGCTGGGAGACCCAGTACTTC.

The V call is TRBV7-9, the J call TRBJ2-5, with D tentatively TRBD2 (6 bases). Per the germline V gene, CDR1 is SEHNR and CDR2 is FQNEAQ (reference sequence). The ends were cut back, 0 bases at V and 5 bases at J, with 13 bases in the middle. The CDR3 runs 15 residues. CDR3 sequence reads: CASSLAEGYRETQYF. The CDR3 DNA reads TGTGCCAGCAGCTTAGCGGAGGGGTACAGGGAGACCCAGTACTTC.

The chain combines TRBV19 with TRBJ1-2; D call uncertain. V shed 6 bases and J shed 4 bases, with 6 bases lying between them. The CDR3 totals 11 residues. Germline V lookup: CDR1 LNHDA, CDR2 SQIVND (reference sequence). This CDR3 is CASRQSYGYTF. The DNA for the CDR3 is TGTGCCAGTAGACAGTCCTATGGCTACACCTTC.

CDR3 DNA: TGCGCCAGCAGCTTGGCCTCGGCAGGGGATGGAGATACGCAGTATTTT. It specifies CASSLASAGDGDTQYF. The chain has TRBV5-1 and TRBJ2-3; TRBD1 is a possible D gene (6 bases). The germline gives CDR1 SGHRS, CDR2 YFSETQ. CDR3 length: 16 amino acids. V lost 0 bases and J lost 5, with 16 bases in between.

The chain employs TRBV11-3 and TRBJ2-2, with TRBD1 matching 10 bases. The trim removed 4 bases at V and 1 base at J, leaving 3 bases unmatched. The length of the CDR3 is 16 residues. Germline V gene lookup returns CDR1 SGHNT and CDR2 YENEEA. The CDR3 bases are TGTGCCAGCAGCTCCCGGGACAGGGGGAACACCGGGGAGCTGTTTTTT. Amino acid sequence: CASSSRDRGNTGELFF.

The CDR3 protein is CASSLDSSGGIEQYF. The DNA of the CDR3 is TGTGCCAGCAGCCTGGATAGTAGCGGGGGTATCGAGCAGTACTTC. The chain links TRBV2 to TRBJ2-7, with TRBD2 matching 9 bases. The CDR3 covers 15 residues. After removal of 6 bases from V and 6 bases from J, the junction contained 12 bases not matched to a gene. Germline V gene data show CDR1 as SNHLY and CDR2 as FYNNEI.

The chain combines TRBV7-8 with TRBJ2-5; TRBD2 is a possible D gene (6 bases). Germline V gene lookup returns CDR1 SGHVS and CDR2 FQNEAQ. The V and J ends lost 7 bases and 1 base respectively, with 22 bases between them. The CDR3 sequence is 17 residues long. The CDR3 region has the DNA TGTGCCAGCACCCGCACCGTGGGGGTAGCGGTCCAAGAGACCCAGTACTTC. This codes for CASTRTVGVAVQETQYF.

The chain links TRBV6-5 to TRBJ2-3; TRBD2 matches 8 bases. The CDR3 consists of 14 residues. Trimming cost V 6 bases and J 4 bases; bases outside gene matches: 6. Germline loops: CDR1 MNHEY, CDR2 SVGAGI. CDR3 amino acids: CASRLAGGSDTQYF. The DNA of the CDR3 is TGTGCCAGCAGGTTGGCGGGGGGTTCAGATACGCAGTATTTT.

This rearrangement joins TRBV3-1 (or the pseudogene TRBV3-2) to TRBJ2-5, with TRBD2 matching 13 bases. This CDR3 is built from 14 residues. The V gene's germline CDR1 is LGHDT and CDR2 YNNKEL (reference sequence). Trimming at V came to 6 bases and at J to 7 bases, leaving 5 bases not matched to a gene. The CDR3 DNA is TGTGCCAGCAGTCGGACTAGCGGGGGAGGGACCCAGTACTTC. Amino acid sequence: CASSRTSGGGTQYF.

The DNA of the CDR3 is TGTGCCAGCAGTACATCGGACAGACCTAATGAAAAACTGTTTTTT. Translating gives CASSTSDRPNEKLFF. The chain employs TRBV27 and TRBJ1-4, with D maybe TRBD1 (6 bases). V was cut by 5 bases and J by 3 bases, with 13 bases left in between. Germline values: CDR1 MNHEY, CDR2 SMNVEV (reference sequence). This CDR3 has 15 residues.

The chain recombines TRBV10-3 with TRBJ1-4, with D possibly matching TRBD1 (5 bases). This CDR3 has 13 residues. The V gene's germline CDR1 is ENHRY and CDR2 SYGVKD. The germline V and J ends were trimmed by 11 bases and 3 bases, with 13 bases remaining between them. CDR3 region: CASGGVANEKLFF. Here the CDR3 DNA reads TGTGCCTCCGGAGGGGTGGCTAATGAAAAACTGTTTTTT.

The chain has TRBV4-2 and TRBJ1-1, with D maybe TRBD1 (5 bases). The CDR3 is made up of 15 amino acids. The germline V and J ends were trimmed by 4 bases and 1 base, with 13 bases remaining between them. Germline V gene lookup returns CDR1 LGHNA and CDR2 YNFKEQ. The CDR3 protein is CASSLTLQGNTEAFF. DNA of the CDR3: TGTGCCAGCAGCCTAACCCTTCAGGGGAACACTGAAGCTTTCTTT.

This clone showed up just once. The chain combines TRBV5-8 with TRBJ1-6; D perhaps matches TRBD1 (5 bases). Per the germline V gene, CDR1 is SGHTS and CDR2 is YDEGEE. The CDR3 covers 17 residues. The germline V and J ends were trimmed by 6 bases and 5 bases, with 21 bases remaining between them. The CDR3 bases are TGTGCCAGCACCCTTCAGGGCAGAAGAATTGATAATTCACCCCTCCACTTT. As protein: CASTLQGRRIDNSPLHF.

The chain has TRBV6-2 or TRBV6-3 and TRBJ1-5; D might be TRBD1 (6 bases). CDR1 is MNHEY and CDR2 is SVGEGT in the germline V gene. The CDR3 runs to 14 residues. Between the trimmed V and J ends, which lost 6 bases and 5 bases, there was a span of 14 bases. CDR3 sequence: CASSDRGHYQPQHF. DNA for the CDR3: TGTGCCAGCAGCGACCGGGGACACTATCAGCCCCAGCATTTT.

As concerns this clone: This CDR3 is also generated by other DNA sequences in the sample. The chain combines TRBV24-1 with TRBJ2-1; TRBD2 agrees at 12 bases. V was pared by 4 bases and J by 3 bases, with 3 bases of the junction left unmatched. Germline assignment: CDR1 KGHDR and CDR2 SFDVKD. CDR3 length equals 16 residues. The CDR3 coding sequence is TGTGCCACCAGTGACCTGACTAGCGGGGGCTACAATGAGCAGTTCTTC. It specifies CATSDLTSGGYNEQFF.

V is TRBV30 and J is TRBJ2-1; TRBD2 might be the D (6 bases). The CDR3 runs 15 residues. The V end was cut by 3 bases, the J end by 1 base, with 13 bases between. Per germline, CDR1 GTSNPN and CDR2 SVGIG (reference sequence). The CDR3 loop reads CAWREGRNSYNEQFF. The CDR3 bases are TGTGCCTGGAGGGAGGGACGTAATTCCTACAATGAGCAGTTCTTC.

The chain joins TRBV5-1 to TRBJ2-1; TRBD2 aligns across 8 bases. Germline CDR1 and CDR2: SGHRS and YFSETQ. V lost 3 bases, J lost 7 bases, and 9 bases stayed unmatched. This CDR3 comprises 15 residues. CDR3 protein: CASSSSGGPINEQFF. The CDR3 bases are TGCGCCAGCAGCTCCAGCGGGGGCCCTATAAATGAGCAGTTCTTC.

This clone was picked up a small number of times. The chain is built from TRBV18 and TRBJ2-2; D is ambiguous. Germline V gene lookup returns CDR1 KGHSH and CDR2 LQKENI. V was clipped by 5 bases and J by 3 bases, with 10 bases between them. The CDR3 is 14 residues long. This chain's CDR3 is CASSRSGYTGELFF. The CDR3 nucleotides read TGTGCCAGCTCAAGGTCGGGTTACACCGGGGAGCTGTTTTTT.

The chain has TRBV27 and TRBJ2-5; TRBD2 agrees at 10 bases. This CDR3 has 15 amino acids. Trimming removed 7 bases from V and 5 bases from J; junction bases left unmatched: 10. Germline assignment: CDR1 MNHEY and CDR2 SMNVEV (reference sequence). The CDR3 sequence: CASIAAGGPEETQYF. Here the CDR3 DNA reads TGTGCCAGCATCGCAGCGGGGGGGCCGGAGGAGACCCAGTACTTC.

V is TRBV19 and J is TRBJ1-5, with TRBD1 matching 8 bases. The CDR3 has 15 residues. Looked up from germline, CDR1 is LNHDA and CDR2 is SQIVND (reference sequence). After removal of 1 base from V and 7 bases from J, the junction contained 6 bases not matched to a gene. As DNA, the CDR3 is TGTGCCAGTAGTATAGGCAGGGGGCTCTGGCAGCCCCAGCATTTT. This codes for CASSIGRGLWQPQHF. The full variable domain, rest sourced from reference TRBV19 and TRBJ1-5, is DGGITQSPKYLFRKEGQNVTLSCEQNLNHDAMYWYRQDPGQGLRLIYYSQIVNDFQKGDIAEGYSVSREKKESFPLTVTSAQKNPTAFYLCASSIGRGLWQPQHFGDGTRLSIL.

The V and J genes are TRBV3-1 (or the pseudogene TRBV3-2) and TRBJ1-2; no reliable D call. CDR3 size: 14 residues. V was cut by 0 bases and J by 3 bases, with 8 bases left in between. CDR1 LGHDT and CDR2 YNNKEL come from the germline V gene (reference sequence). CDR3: CASSQDPSYYGYTF. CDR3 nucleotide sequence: TGTGCCAGCAGCCAAGACCCCTCTTACTATGGCTACACCTTC.